This T cell receptor beta chain was sequenced during a study of T cells after yellow fever vaccination. A remark on this clonotype: What it recognizes is unknown.

The CDR3 is 13 amino acids. The V end was cut by 3 bases, the J end by 5 bases, with 10 bases between. TCRdb recomputed calls from the 5' RACE reads with MiXCR, one row per CDR3 protein. The table shows fewer than 500,000 distinct CDR3 sequences, with around 20% occurring only once. Study results and limitations: In post-booster samples, most primary-vaccination clones reappeared (approximately 97% CD4, 70% to 90% CD8).

This material consisted of PBMCs, taken before the yellow fever booster vaccination. The source of this sequence is a man in his late teens or twenties who received the YFV17D yellow fever vaccine. The genes are TRBV12-3 or TRBV12-4 and TRBJ1-2, with TRBD1 as a possible D gene (6 bases). The CDR3 sequence: CASSFTGSYGYTF. CDR3 DNA sequence: TGTGCCAGCAGTTTTACAGGGTCGTATGGCTACACCTTC.